The sequence of this T cell receptor (beta chain) was determined in a study of CXCR3-negative and CXCR3-positive naive CD8 T cells. Findings and limits, study-wide: Surface CD5 matched across naive subsets, and TRB CDR3 properties served to infer TCR strength.

The libraries of TRB cDNA were constructed through 5' RACE using UMI labels. TCRdb reprocessed the 5' RACE reads, keeping one entry per CDR3 protein, no DNA. The repertoire shows approximately 70,000 distinct CDR3 sequences; the top ten hold over 1.3%. Every subset of CD8+ T cells was sorted in triplicate at approximately 320,000 cells each. Naive CD8+ T cells displayed a CD45RO-CCR7+CD27+CD95- phenotype. Points on this clonotype: Its cognate antigen is unknown.

The CDR3 consists of 14 residues. The germline V gene has CDR1 SQVTM and CDR2 ANQGSEA. This TCR was sampled from a human donor in good health. Some clones in this sample may be carry-over from other donors' samples. The source material was naive CXCR3- CD8+ T cells from blood. Subset reported: CD45RO-CCR7+CD27+CD95- naive CD8+ T cells lacking CXCR3 (TNR3-). The genes are TRBV29-1 and TRBJ2-1. CDR3 protein: CSVEQQSFYNEQFF.